This T cell receptor beta chain comes out of a study of blood T cell repertoires in COVID-19. Sequencing used immunoSEQ multiplex PCR; TCRdb keeps in-frame clones, though not all of them. Of 50,000 to 65,000 clones listed, around 70% are singletons. Germline CDR1 MNHEY, CDR2 SMNVEV (reference sequence). This CDR3 is 14 amino acids long. The ends were cut back, 0 bases at V and 10 bases at J, with 14 bases in the middle. Input material: peripheral blood. The gene calls are TRBV27 and TRBJ2-3; D may be TRBD2 (5 bases). This sequence originates from a woman aged 70-85 years with COVID-19, enrolled during active disease. The CDR3 coding sequence is TGTGCCAGCAGTTTATCGCGGGCCAGCTCTGCGCAGTATTTT. This sequence encodes CASSLSRASSAQYF.